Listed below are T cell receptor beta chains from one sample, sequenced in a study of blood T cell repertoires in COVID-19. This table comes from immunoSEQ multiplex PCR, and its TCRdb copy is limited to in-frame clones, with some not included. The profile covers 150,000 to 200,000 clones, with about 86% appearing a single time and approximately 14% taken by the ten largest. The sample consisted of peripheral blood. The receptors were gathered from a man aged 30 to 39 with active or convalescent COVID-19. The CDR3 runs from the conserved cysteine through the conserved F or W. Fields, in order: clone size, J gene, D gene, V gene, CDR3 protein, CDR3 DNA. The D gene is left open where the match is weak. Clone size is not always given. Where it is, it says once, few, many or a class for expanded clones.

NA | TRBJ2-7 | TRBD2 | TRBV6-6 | CASSLGLAIYEQYF | TGTGCCAGCAGCTTGGGACTAGCGATCTACGAGCAGTACTTC
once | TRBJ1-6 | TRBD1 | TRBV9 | CASSVEQGATPLHF | TGTGCCAGCAGCGTAGAGCAGGGGGCGACACCCCTCCACTTT
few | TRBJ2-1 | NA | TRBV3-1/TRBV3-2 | CASSQDFADEQFF | TGTGCCAGCAGCCAAGATTTCGCGGATGAGCAGTTCTTC
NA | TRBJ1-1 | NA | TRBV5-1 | CASSLQELNTEAFF | TGCGCCAGCAGCTTACAGGAGCTGAACACTGAAGCTTTCTTT
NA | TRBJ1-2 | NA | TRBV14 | CASSQRQAPAYGYTF | TGTGCCAGCAGCCAACGACAGGCCCCGGCCTATGGCTACACCTTC
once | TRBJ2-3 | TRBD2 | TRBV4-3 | CASSRSGSAGTDTQYF | TGCGCCAGCAGCCGTAGCGGGAGCGCGGGGACAGATACGCAGTATTTT
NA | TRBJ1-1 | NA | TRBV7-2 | CASQAGWGTEAFF | TGTGCCAGCCAGGCGGGGTGGGGGACTGAAGCTTTCTTT
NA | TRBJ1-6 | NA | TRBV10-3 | CAISTARVDNSPLHF | TGTGCCATCAGTACCGCCAGGGTAGATAATTCACCCCTCCACTTT
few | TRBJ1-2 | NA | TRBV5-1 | CASSSDTYGYTF | TGCGCCAGCAGCTCAGACACCTATGGCTACACCTTC
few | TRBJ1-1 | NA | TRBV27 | CASSYRENTEAFF | TGTGCCAGCTCCTACAGGGAAAACACTGAAGCTTTCTTT
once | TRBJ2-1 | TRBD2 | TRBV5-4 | CASSLASGGFNEQFF | TGTGCCAGCAGCTTGGCTAGCGGGGGTTTCAATGAGCAGTTCTTC
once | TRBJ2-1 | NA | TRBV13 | CASSLGEPMSYNEQFF | TGTGCCAGCAGCTTAGGAGAGCCGATGTCCTACAATGAGCAGTTCTTC
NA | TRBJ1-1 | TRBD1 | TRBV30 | CAWSALGTGSPTEAFF | TGTGCCTGGAGTGCCCTCGGGACAGGGTCCCCCACTGAAGCTTTCTTT
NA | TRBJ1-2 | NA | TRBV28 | CASTGGANYGYTF | TGTGCCAGCACGGGTGGAGCTAACTATGGCTACACCTTC
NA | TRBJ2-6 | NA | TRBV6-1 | CASSEPGQLSGANVLTF | TGTGCCAGCAGTGAACCGGGACAACTCTCTGGGGCCAACGTCCTGACTTTC
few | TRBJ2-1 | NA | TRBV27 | CASSLASEQFF | TGTGCCAGCAGTCTCGCTAGTGAGCAGTTCTTC
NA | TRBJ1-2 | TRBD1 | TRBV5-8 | CASSLRPGQGGYGYTF | TGTGCCAGCAGCTTACGGCCGGGACAGGGAGGGTATGGCTACACCTTC
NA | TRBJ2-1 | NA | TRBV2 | CASRAAAPSSYNEQFF | TGTGCCAGCAGGGCAGCGGCCCCGTCCTCCTACAATGAGCAGTTCTTC
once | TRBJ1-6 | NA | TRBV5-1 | CASSQDSYNSPLHF | TGCGCCAGCAGTCAAGACAGCTATAATTCACCCCTCCACTTT
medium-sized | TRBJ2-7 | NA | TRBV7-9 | CASSPLDQGDYEQYF | TGTGCCAGCAGCCCATTAGATCAGGGCGACTACGAGCAGTACTTC
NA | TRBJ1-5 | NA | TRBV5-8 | CATLPTVGGRGNQPQHF | TGTGCCACTCTACCCACCGTCGGGGGAAGGGGCAATCAGCCCCAGCATTTT
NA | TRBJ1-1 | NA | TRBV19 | CASSGGRTEAFF | TGTGCCAGTAGCGGGGGGCGTACTGAAGCTTTCTTT